This T cell receptor beta chain was retrieved from a study of blood T cell repertoires in COVID-19. Study-level information: Researchers got acute and convalescent COVID-19 samples from the United States, Italy and Spain. The analysed material was cDNA or gDNA that came from T cells, B-cell-depleted T cells, or PBMCs.

Germline-derived CDR1 and CDR2 are MNHEY and SMNVEV (reference sequence). V was shortened by 1 base and J by 3 bases, with 9 bases between the two germline ends. The CDR3 spans 14 residues. The authors' processing: Nucleated cell number was recorded as an estimate derived from reference gene primer amplification. Profiled with immunoSEQ multiplex PCR; TCRdb holds only in-frame clones, not every one. V, J and clone size are taken as reported in that table, and D and trimming were inferred from the DNA itself. In the table there are 65,000 to 85,000 clones, 80% to 90% of which are singletons. The sequenced material came from peripheral blood. This TCR was sampled from a woman under 30 with acute or convalescent COVID-19. V gene TRBV27 combines with J gene TRBJ1-1; unclear D gene. The CDR3 DNA is TGTGCCAGCAGTTTATTACCCCGAGACACTGAAGCTTTCTTT. Translated, it gives CASSLLPRDTEAFF.